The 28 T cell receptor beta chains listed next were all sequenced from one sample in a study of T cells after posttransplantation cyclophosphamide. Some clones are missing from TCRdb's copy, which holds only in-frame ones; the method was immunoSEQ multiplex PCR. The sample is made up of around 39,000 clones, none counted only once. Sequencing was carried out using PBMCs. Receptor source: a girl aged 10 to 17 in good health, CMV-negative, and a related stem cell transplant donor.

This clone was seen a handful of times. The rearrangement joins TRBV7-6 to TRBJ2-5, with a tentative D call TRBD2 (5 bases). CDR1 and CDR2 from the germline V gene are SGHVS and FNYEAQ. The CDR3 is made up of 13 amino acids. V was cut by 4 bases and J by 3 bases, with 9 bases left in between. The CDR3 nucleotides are TGTGCCAGCAGCTCCGGGGTGGAAGAGACCCAGTACTTC. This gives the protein CASSSGVEETQYF.

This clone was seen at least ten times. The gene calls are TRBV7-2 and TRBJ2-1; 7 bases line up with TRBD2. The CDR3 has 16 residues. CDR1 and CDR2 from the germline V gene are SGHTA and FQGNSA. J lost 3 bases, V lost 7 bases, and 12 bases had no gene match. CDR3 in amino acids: CASTVSWGGVYNEQFF. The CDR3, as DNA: TGTGCCAGCACCGTCTCCTGGGGAGGGGTCTACAATGAGCAGTTCTTC.

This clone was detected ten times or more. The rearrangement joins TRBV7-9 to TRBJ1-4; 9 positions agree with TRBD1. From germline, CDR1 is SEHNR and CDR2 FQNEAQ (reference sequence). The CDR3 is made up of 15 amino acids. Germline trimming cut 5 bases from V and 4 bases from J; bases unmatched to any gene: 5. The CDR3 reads CASSTRQGGNEKLFF. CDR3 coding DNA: TGTGCCAGCAGCACCCGACAGGGGGGTAATGAAAAACTGTTTTTT.

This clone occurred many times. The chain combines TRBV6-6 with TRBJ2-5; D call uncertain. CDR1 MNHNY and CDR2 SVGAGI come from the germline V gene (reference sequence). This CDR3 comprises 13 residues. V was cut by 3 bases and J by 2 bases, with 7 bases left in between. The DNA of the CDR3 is TGTGCCAGCAGTTATCTGAGTCAAGAGACCCAGTACTTC. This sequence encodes CASSYLSQETQYF.

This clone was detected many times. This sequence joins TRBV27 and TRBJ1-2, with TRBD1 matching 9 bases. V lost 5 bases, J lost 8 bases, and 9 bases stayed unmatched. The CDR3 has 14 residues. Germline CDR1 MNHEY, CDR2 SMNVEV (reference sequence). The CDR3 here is CASSQQGAQLGYTF. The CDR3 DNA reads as TGTGCCAGCAGTCAACAGGGGGCCCAGTTAGGCTACACCTTC.

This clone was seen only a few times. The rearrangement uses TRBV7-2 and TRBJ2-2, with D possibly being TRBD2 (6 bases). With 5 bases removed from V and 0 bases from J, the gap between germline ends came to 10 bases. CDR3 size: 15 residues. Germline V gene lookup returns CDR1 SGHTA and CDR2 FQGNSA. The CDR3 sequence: CASSQGLANTGELFF. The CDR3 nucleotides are TGTGCCAGCAGCCAGGGACTCGCGAACACCGGGGAGCTGTTTTTT.

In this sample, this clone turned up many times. Here the CDR3 reads CASSSLGQDQETQYF. CDR3 bases: TGTGCCAGCAGTTCCCTCGGACAGGATCAAGAGACCCAGTACTTC. This sequence joins TRBV27 and TRBJ2-5; 7 bases line up with TRBD1. This CDR3 is 15 amino acids long. Germline CDR1 MNHEY, CDR2 SMNVEV (reference sequence). V gave up 4 bases and J gave up 2 bases; unmatched junction bases: 7.

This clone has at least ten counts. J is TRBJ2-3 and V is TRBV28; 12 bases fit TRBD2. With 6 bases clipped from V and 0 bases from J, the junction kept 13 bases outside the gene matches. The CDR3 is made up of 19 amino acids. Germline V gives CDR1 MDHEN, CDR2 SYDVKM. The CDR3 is CASSIRLAGVPTSTDTQYF. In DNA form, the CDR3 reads TGTGCCAGCAGCATACGACTAGCGGGAGTCCCCACTAGCACAGATACGCAGTATTTT.

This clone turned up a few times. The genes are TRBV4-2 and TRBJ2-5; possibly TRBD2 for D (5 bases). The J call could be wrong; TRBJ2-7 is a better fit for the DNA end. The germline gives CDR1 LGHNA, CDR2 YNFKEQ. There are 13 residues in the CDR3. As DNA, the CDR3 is TGTGCCAGCAGCCAAGAGGGGAGATACGAGCAGTACTTC. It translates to CASSQEGRYEQYF.

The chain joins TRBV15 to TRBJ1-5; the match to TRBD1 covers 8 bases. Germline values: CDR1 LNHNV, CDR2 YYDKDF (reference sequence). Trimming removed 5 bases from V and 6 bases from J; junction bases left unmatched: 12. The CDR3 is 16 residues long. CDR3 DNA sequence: TGTGCCACCAGCTCACGAGCGAGGGACAGGACTCAGCCCCAGCATTTT. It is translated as CATSSRARDRTQPQHF.

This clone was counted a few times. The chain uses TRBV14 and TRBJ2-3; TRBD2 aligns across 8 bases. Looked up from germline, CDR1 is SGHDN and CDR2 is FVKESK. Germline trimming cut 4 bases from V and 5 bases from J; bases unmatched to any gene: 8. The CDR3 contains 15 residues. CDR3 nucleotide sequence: TGTGCCAGCAGCCCAGCGGGGGCCTTCGGAGATACGCAGTATTTT. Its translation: CASSPAGAFGDTQYF. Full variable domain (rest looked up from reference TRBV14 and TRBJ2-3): EAGVTQFPSHSVIEKGQTVTLRCDPISGHDNLYWYRRVMGKEIKFLLHFVKESKQDESGMPNNRFLAERTGGTYSTLKVQPAELEDSGVYFCASSPAGAFGDTQYFGPGTRLTVL.

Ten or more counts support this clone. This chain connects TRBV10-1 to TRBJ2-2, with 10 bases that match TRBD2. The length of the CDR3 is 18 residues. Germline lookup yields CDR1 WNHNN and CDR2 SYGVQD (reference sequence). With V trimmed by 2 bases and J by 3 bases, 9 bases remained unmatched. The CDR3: CASSEGIVLAGHTGELFF. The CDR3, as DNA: TGCGCCAGCAGTGAGGGAATTGTACTAGCGGGACACACCGGGGAGCTGTTTTTT.

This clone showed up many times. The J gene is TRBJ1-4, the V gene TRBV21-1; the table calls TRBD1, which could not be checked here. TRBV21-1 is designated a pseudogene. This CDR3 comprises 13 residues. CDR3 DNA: TGTGCCAGGCCGACAGGGCAAGGGGAAAAACTGTTTTTT. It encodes CARPTGQGEKLFF.

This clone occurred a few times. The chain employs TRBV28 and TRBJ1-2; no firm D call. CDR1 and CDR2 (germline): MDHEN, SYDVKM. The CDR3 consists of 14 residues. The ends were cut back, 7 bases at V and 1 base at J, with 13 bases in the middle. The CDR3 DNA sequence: TGTGCCAGCACCAATAGCGTCCTTAACTATGGCTACACCTTC. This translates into CASTNSVLNYGYTF.

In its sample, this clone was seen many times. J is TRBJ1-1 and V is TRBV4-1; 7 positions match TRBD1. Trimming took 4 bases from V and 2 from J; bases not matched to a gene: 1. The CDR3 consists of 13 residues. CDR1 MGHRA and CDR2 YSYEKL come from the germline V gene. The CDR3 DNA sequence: TGCGCCAGCAGCCGGGACAGCAACACTGAAGCTTTCTTT. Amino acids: CASSRDSNTEAFF.

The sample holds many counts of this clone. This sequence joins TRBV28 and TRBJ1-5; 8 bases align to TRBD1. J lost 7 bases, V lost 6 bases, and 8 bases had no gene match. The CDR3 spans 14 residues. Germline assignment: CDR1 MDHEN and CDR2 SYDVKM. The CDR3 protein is CASSPTGGWQPQHF. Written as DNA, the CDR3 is TGTGCCAGCAGCCCTACAGGGGGATGGCAGCCCCAGCATTTT. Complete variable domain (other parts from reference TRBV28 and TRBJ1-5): DVKVTQSSRYLVKRTGEKVFLECVQDMDHENMFWYRQDPGLGLRLIYFSYDVKMKEKGDIPEGYSVSREKKERFSLILESASTNQTSMYLCASSPTGGWQPQHFGDGTRLSIL.

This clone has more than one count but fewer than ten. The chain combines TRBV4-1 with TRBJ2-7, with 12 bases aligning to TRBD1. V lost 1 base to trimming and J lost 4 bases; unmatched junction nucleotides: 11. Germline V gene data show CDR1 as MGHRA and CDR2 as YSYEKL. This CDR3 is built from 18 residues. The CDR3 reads CASSQVTGQGAIMYEQYF. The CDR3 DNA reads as TGCGCCAGCAGCCAAGTTACGGGACAGGGGGCTATAATGTACGAGCAGTACTTC.

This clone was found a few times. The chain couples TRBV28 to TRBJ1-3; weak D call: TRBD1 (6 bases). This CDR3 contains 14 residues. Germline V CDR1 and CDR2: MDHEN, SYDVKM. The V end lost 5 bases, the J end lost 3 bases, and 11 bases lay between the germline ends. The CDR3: CASSPDSVGNTIYF. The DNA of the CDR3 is TGTGCCAGCAGTCCGGACAGCGTTGGAAACACCATATATTTT.

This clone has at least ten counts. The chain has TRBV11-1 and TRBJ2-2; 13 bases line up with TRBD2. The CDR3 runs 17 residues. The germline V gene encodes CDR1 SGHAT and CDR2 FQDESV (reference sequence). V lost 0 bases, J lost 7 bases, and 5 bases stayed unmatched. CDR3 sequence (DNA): TGTGCCAGCAGCTTAGCACTAGCGGGGGGGCCGATCGGGGAGCTGTTTTTT. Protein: CASSLALAGGPIGELFF.

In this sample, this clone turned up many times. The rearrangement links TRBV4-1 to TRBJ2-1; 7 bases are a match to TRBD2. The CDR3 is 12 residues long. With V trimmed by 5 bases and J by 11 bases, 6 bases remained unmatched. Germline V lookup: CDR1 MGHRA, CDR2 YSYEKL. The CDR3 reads CASSAGTNQQFF. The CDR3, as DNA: TGCGCCAGCAGCGCAGGGACTAACCAGCAGTTCTTC.

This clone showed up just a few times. The CDR3 DNA sequence: TGTGCCAGCGGTTGGGAGCTTGGGGAGACCCAGTACTTC. Translated, it gives CASGWELGETQYF. The chain has TRBV6-1 and TRBJ2-5; D is possibly TRBD2 (5 bases). The V gene's germline CDR1 is MNHNS and CDR2 SASEGT. The CDR3 loop spans 13 amino acids. The V end lost 8 bases, the J end lost 5 bases, and 15 bases lay between the germline ends.

The DNA of the CDR3 is TGTGCCACCGTACCGACGGGTATGGGCACAGATACGCAGTATTTT. This translates into CATVPTGMGTDTQYF. The chain couples TRBV25-1 to TRBJ2-3; D remains ambiguous. Trimming took 10 bases from V and 1 from J, leaving 18 bases between them. This CDR3 spans 15 amino acids. Per the germline V gene, CDR1 is MGHDK and CDR2 is SYGVNS.

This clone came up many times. The CDR3 bases are TGTGCCAGCAGCCTCCTGCGGGGGTACACTGAAGCTTTCTTT. Residues: CASSLLRGYTEAFF. The genes are TRBV7-8 and TRBJ1-1; tentative D call: TRBD1 (5 bases). The V and J ends lost 5 bases and 3 bases respectively, with 13 bases between them. The CDR3 runs to 14 residues. Germline loops: CDR1 SGHVS, CDR2 FQNEAQ.

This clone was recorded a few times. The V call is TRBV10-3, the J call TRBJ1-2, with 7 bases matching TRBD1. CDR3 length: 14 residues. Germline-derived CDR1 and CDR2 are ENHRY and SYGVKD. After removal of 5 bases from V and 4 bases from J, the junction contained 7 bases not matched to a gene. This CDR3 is CAISSPGQSYGYTF. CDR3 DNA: TGTGCCATCAGTTCTCCGGGACAGTCCTATGGCTACACCTTC.

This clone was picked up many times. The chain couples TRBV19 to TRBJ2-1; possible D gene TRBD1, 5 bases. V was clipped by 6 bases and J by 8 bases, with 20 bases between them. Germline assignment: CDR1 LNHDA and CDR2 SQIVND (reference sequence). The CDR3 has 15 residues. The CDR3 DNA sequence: TGTGCCAGTAGCAGCCGACTCAGGGTCCGCGATGAGCAGTTCTTC. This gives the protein CASSSRLRVRDEQFF.

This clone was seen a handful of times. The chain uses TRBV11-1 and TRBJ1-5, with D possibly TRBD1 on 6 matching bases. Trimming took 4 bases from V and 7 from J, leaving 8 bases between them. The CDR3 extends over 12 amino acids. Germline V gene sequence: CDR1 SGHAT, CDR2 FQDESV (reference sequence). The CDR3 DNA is TGTGCCAGCAGCTCCAGGGGACAGCCCCAGCATTTT. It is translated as CASSSRGQPQHF. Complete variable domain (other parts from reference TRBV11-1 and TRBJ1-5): EAEVAQSPRYKITEKSQAVAFWCDPISGHATLYWYRQILGQGPELLVQFQDESVVDDSQLPKDRFSAERLKGVDSTLKIQPAELGDSAMYLCASSSRGQPQHFGDGTRLSIL.

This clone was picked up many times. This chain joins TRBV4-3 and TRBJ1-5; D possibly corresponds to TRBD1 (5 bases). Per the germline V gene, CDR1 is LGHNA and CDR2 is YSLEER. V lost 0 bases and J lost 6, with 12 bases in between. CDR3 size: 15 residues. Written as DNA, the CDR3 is TGCGCCAGCAGCCAAGATGCGGGGGGAGCTCAGCCCCAGCATTTT. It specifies CASSQDAGGAQPQHF.

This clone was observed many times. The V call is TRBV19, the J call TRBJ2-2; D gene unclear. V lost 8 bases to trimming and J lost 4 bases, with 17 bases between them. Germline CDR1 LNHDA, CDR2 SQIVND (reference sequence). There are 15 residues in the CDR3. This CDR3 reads CASYRGTSGTGELFF. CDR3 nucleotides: TGTGCCAGTTACCGCGGCACCTCGGGCACCGGGGAGCTGTTTTTT.